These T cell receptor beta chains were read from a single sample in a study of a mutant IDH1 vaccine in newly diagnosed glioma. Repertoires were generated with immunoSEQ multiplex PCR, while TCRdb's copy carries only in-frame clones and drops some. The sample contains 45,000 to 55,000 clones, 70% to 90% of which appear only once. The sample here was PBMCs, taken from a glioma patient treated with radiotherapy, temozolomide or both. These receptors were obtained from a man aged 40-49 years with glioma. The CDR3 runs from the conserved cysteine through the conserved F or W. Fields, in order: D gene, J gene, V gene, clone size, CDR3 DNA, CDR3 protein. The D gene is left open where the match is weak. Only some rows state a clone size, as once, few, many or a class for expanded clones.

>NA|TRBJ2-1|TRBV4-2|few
TGTGCCAGCAGTCGACCGGACTTCAACGATGAGCAGTTCTTC
CASSRPDFNDEQFF
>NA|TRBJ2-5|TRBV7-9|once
TGTGCCAGCAGCGCTCGACTATCCCAAGAGACCCAGTACTTC
CASSARLSQETQYF
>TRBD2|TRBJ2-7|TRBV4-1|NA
TGCGCCAGCAGGCAAGCGGGAGGGGTCGAGCAGTACTTC
CASRQAGGVEQYF
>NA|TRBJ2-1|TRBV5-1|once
TGCGCCAGCAGCCCCGGGACGCAGTCGTACAATGAGCAGTTCTTC
CASSPGTQSYNEQFF
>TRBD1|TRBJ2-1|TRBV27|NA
TGTGCCAGCAGCGGACAGGACAATGAGCAGTTCTTC
CASSGQDNEQFF
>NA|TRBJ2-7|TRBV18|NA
TGTGCCAGCTCACCACTCAAGGGGTCCGAGCAGTACTTC
CASSPLKGSEQYF
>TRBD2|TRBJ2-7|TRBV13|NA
TGTGCCAGCAGCAACGGACTAGCCCACTCCTACGAGCAGTACTTC
CASSNGLAHSYEQYF
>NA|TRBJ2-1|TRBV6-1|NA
TGTGCCAGCAGTGAAGCGGTGGGTGAGCAGTTCTTC
CASSEAVGEQFF
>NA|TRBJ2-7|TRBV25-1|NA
TGTGCCAGCACGGGTGGGCAGGGGCGCGAGCAGTACTTC
CASTGGQGREQYF
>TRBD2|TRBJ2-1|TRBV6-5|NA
TGTGCCAGCAGTTACTCAGAGGGACTAGCAGTCCTTGAGCAGTTCTTC
CASSYSEGLAVLEQFF
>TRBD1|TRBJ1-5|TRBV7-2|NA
TGTGCCAGCAGTCCCCGGGACAGGCCAAATCAGCCCCAGCATTTT
CASSPRDRPNQPQHF
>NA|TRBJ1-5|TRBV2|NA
TGTGCCAGCAAAAGGGGCGCCGACCATCAGCCCCAGCATTTT
CASKRGADHQPQHF
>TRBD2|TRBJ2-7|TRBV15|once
TGTGCCACCAGCAGAGTTCTAGCGGGAGGAGGCGAGCAGTACTTC
CATSRVLAGGGEQYF
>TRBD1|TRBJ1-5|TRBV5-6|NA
TGTGCCAGCAGCAGTACCGGGACAGGCTATAGCAATCAGCCCCAGCATTTT
CASSSTGTGYSNQPQHF
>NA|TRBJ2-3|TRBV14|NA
TGTGCCAGCAGCCGCAGTGGACTCCCCCATACGCAGTATTTT
CASSRSGLPHTQYF
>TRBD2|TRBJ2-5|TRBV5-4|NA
TGTGCCAGCAGCTTGACGGCTAGCGGAGCCGCGGGAGAGACCCAGTACTTC
CASSLTASGAAGETQYF
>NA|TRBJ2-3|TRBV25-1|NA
TGTGCCAGCAGTGGAACCTTGACAGATACGCAGTATTTT
CASSGTLTDTQYF
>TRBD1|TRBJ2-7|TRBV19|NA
TGTGCCAGTAGTACTCGACAGGGGTTAGCCTACGAGCAGTACTTC
CASSTRQGLAYEQYF
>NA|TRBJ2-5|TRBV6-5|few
TGTGCCAGCAGTCCCCCGGGGAGGACCCAGTACTTC
CASSPPGRTQYF
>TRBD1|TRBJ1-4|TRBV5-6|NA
TGTGCCAGCAGCTTGAGACACAGGGGACGAACTAATGAAAAACTGTTTTTT
CASSLRHRGRTNEKLFF
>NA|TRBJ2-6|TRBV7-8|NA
TGTGCCAGCAGTCGACTAGGGTCTGGGGCCAACGTCCTGACTTTC
CASSRLGSGANVLTF
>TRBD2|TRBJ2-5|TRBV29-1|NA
TGCAGCGTTGGGCCAGGTAGCGGGGGTTGGGGAGAGACCCAGTACTTC
CSVGPGSGGWGETQYF
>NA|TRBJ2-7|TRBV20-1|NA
TGCAGTGCTTCGACCTACGAGCAGTACTTC
CSASTYEQYF
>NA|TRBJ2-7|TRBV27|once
TGTGCCAGCAGTAGAGCGCTCTCCTGGGCCGAGCAGTACTTC
CASSRALSWAEQYF
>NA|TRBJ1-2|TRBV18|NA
TGTGCCAGCTCTGAGGGTGACTATGGCTACACCTTC
CASSEGDYGYTF
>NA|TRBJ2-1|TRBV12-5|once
TGTGCTAGTGGTTTGGTGGAGTCCTACAATGAGCAGTTCTTC
CASGLVESYNEQFF
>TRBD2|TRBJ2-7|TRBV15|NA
TGTGCCACCAGCCCAGCGGGAGGAGTGAGCGAGCAGTACTTC
CATSPAGGVSEQYF
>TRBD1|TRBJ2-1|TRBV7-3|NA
TGTGCCAGCAGCTTATATCGATCAGGGGGCCTCTACAATGAGCAGTTCTTC
CASSLYRSGGLYNEQFF
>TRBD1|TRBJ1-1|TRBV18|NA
TGTGCCAGCTCACAAACAGGGGTTACTGAAGCTTTCTTT
CASSQTGVTEAFF
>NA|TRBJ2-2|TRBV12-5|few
TGTGCTAGTGGTTTGTCTGACTCCGGGGAGCTGTTTTTT
CASGLSDSGELFF
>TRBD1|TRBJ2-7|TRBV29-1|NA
TGCAGCGTTTTTAGACAGGGGCCCTACGAGCAGTACTTC
CSVFRQGPYEQYF
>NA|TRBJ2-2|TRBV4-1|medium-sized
TGCGCCAGCAGCCAAGAGTGGCGGAACACCGGGGAGCTGTTTTTT
CASSQEWRNTGELFF
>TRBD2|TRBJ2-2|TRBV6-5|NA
TGTGCCAGCAGGGGAGGGTCCAGGACCGGGGAGCTGTTTTTT
CASRGGSRTGELFF
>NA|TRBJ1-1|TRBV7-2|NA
TGTGCCAGCAGCTCTGCTTGGACGTCACATGAAGCTTTCTTT
CASSSAWTSHEAFF
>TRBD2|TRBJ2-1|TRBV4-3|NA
TGCGCCAGCAGCCAAGATAGGACTAGCGGCCCGATCCACAATGAGCAGTTCTTC
CASSQDRTSGPIHNEQFF
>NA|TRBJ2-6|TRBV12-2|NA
TGTGCACGGCCTGGCCCGGCCCCCTCTGGGGCCAACGTCCTGACTTTC
CARPGPAPSGANVLTF
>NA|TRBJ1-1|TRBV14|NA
TGTGCCAGCAGCCAAGAGGGGAGGGGATACACTGAAGCTTTCTTT
CASSQEGRGYTEAFF
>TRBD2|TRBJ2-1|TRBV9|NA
TGTGCCAGCAGCGTAGGATGGACTAGCTCCTACAATGAGCAGTTCTTC
CASSVGWTSSYNEQFF
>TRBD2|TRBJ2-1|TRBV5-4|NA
TGTGCCAGCAGCCGGACTAGCGGGACTTACAATGAGCAGTTCTTC
CASSRTSGTYNEQFF
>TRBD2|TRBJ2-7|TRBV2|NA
TGTGCCAGCCACCTAGCGGGAGAGCAGTACTTC
CASHLAGEQYF
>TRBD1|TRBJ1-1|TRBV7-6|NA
TGTGCCAGCAGCCAAAGGACAGGGAACACTGAAGCTTTCTTT
CASSQRTGNTEAFF
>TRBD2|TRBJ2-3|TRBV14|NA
TGTGCCAGCAGCCCCCTGACTAGCGGGAGGCCAGATACGCAGTATTTT
CASSPLTSGRPDTQYF
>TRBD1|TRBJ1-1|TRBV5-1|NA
TGCGCCAGCAGCTCCACAGGGGGGACTGAAGCTTTCTTT
CASSSTGGTEAFF
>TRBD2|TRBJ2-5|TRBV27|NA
TGTGCCAGCAGCCAGGTTGCGGGACTAGCACGGGAGACCCAGTACTTC
CASSQVAGLARETQYF
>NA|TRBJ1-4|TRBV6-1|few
TGTGCCAGCAGTGCAAGCCAATACTACAAGAGCAGTGAAAAACTGTTTTTT
CASSASQYYKSSEKLFF
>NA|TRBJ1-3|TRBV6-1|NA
TGTGCCAGCACCGGGGGGGGCACGGGAGGAAACACCATATATTTT
CASTGGGTGGNTIYF
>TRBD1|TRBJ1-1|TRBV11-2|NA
TGTGCCAGCAGCCCAAGGGGGCAGGGAAACACTGAAGCTTTCTTT
CASSPRGQGNTEAFF
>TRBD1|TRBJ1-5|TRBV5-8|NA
TGTGCCAGCTCGGGTGGGACAGGATTGGGTCAGCCCCAGCATTTT
CASSGGTGLGQPQHF
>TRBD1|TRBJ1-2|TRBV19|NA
TGTGCCACCCTCGACAGGGTGGGCTATGGCTACACCTTC
CATLDRVGYGYTF
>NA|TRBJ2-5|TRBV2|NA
TGTGCCAGCAGCGGGGACAATTTCCAAGAGACCCAGTACTTC
CASSGDNFQETQYF
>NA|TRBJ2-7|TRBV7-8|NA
TGTGCCAGCAGCCGAGACTCAGACACCTACGAGCAGTACTTC
CASSRDSDTYEQYF
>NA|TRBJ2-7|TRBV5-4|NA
TGTGCCAGCAGCTTGGGGGGTAGTGGACCACTAGTCGAGCAGTACTTC
CASSLGGSGPLVEQYF
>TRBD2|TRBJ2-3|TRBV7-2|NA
TGTGCCAGCAGCCTCCATCCGCGCGGGAGAAGTACAGATACGCAGTATTTT
CASSLHPRGRSTDTQYF
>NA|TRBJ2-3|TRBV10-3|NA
TGTGCCATCAGTGATAGAGAGGGCGTCACAGATACGCAGTATTTT
CAISDREGVTDTQYF
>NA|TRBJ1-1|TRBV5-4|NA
TGTGCCAGCAGCTGGATCGACCGGAACACTGAAGCTTTCTTT
CASSWIDRNTEAFF
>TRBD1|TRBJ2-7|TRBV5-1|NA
TGCGCCAGCAGCCTACAGGGGTATGAGCAGTACTTC
CASSLQGYEQYF
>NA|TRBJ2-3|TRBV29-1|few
TGCAGCGCAGGAGGGGGGAGTGGAGATACGCAGTATTTT
CSAGGGSGDTQYF
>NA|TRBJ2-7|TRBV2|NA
TGTGCCAGCGAGAGGGACGAGCAGTACTTC
CASERDEQYF
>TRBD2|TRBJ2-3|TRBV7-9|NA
TGTGCCAGCAGCAGCGCAACTAGCGGGAGGAGGCCAGATACGCAGTATTTT
CASSSATSGRRPDTQYF